This T cell receptor (beta chain) was sequenced during a study of T-cell reconstitution after alpha-beta-depleted transplantation in children. The study, taken as a whole, reports: Once a year had passed after transplant, T-cell counts and diversity came mostly from newly produced T cells. For some patients, TCRbeta diversity was high at day 60 because of recipient T cells and thymic progenitors that survived. By about two months after transplant, alpha-beta T cells reportedly arose from several hundred graft clones that had expanded.

In this sample, this clonotype turned up a few times. Antigen specificity is unknown. Unique molecular identifiers were built into the TCRbeta library. One entry per CDR3 protein, called by TCRdb with MiXCR from the PCR reads. Of 900,000 or so distinct CDR3 sequences listed, around 17% are singletons. The sample consisted of PBMCs, mostly from graft donor cells, taken 360 days after TCRalphabeta/CD19-depleted stem cell transplant. This TCR came from a male patient between 10 and 17 years old who had a stem cell transplant for acute lymphoblastic leukemia, so the T cells may come from the graft donor.

As DNA, the CDR3 is TGCGCCAGCAGCTTGTCGGGAGCCCTCTACAATGAGCAGTTCTTC. It codes for CASSLSGALYNEQFF. This chain connects TRBV5-1 to TRBJ2-1; maybe TRBD2 (6 bases). Germline CDR1 reads SGHRS; CDR2 reads YFSETQ. The CDR3 covers 15 residues. Between the trimmed V and J ends, which lost 1 base and 3 bases, there was a span of 11 bases.